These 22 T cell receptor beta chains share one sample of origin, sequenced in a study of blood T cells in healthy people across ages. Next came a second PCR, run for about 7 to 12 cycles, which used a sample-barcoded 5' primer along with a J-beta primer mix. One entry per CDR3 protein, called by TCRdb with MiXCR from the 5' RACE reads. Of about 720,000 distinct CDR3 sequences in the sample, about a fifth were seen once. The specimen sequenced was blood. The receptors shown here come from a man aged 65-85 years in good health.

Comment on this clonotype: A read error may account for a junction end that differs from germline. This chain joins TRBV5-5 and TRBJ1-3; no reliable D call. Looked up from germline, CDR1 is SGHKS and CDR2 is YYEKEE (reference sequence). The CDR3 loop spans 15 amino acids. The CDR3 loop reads CASNLSLVAGNTIYF. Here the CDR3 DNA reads TGTGCCAGCAACTTGTCCCTAGTGGCTGGAAACACCATATATTTT.

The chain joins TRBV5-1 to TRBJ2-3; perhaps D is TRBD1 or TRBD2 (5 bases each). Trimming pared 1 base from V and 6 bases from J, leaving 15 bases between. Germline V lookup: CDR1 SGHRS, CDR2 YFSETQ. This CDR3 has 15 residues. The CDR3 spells CASSLTVGTTDTQYF. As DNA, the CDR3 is TGCGCCAGCAGCTTGACGGTTGGGACGACGGATACGCAGTATTTT.

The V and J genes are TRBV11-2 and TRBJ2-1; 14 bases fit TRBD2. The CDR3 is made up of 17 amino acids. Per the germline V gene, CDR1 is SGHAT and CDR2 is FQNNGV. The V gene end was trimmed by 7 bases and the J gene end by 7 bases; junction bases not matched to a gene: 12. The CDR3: CASTYSGLAGVKNEQFF. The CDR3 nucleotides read TGTGCCAGCACCTATTCGGGACTAGCGGGAGTGAAGAATGAGCAGTTCTTC.

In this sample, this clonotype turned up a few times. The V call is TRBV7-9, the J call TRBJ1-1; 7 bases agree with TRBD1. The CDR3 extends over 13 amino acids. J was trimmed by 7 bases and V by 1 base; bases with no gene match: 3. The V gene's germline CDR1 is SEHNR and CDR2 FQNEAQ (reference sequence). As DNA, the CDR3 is TGTGCCAGCAGCTTAGTACAGGGGAATGAAGCTTTCTTT. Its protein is CASSLVQGNEAFF. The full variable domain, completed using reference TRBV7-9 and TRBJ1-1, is DTGVSQNPRHKITKRGQNVTFRCDPISEHNRLYWYRQTLGQGPEFLTYFQNEAQLEKSRLLSDRFSAERPKGSFSTLEIQRTEQGDSAMYLCASSLVQGNEAFFGQGTRLTVV.

CDR3 DNA sequence: TGCGCCAGCAGCTGGGGGGACGTACGCTCTGGAAACACCATATATTTT. As protein: CASSWGDVRSGNTIYF. The J gene is TRBJ1-3, the V gene TRBV5-1, with a tentative D call TRBD1 (5 bases). V lost 3 bases to trimming and J lost 0 bases, with 13 bases between them. The CDR3 length is 16 residues. Germline values: CDR1 SGHRS, CDR2 YFSETQ.

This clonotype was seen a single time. The DNA for the CDR3 is TGTGCCAGCAGCCTCCTAGGTGACGCTAGCACAGATACGCAGTATTTT. Amino acid sequence: CASSLLGDASTDTQYF. The chain joins TRBV7-2 to TRBJ2-3; D is uncertain. CDR3 size: 16 residues. The V gene's germline CDR1 is SGHTA and CDR2 FQGNSA. Trimming removed 5 bases from V and 0 bases from J, with 15 bases in between.

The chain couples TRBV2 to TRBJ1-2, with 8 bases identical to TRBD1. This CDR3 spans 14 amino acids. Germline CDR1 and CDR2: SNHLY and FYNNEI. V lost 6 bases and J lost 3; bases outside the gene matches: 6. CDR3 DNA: TGTGCCAGCAGGGGACAGGTTTATGACTATGGCTACACCTTC. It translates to CASRGQVYDYGYTF. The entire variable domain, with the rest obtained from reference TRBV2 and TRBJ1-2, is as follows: EPEVTQTPSHQVTQMGQEVILRCVPISNHLYFYWYRQILGQKVEFLVSFYNNEISEKSEIFDDQFSVERPDGSNFTLKIRSTKLEDSAMYFCASRGQVYDYGYTFGSGTRLTVV.

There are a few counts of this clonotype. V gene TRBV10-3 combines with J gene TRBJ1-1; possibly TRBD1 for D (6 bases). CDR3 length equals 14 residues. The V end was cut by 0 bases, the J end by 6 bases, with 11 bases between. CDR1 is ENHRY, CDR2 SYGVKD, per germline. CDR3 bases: TGTGCCATCAGTGAGTCGCAGGGACACGCTGAAGCTTTCTTT. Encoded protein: CAISESQGHAEAFF.

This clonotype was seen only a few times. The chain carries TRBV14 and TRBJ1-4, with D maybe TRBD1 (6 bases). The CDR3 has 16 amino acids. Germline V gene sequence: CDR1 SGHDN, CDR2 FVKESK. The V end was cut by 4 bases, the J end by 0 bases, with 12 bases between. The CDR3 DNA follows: TGTGCCAGCAGCCGCCGCACAGGGACAACTAATGAAAAACTGTTTTTT. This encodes CASSRRTGTTNEKLFF.

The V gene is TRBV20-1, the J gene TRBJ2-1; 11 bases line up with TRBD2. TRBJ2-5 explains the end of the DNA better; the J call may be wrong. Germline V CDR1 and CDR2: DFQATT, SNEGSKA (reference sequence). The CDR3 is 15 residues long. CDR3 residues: CSARTSGGRQETQYF. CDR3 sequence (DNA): TGCAGTGCCCGCACTAGCGGGGGCCGACAAGAGACCCAGTACTTC.

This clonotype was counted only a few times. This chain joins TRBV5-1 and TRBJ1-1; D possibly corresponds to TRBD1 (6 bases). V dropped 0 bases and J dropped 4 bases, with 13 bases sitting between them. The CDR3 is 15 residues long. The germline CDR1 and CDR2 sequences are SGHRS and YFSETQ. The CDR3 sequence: CASSLEWLGGTEAFF. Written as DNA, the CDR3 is TGCGCCAGCAGCTTGGAATGGTTAGGGGGCACTGAAGCTTTCTTT. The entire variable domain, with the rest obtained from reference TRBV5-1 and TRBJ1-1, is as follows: KAGVTQTPRYLIKTRGQQVTLSCSPISGHRSVSWYQQTPGQGLQFLFEYFSETQRNKGNFPGRFSGRQFSNSRSEMNVSTLELGDSALYLCASSLEWLGGTEAFFGQGTRLTVV.

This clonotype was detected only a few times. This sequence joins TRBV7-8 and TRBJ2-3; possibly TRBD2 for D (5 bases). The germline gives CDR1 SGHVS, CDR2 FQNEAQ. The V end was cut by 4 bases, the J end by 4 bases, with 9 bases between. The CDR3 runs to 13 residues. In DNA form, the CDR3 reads TGTGCCAGCAGCTCCGGAGGTTCAGATACGCAGTATTTT. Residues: CASSSGGSDTQYF.

The CDR3 is CASSRGSDQPQHF. The CDR3 DNA sequence: TGTGCCAGCAGTAGGGGTTCGGATCAGCCCCAGCATTTT. The chain has TRBV6-5 and TRBJ1-5; D might be TRBD1 (5 bases). This CDR3 comprises 13 residues. Germline V gene sequence: CDR1 MNHEY, CDR2 SVGAGI. V lost 5 bases to trimming and J lost 5 bases, with 10 bases between them.

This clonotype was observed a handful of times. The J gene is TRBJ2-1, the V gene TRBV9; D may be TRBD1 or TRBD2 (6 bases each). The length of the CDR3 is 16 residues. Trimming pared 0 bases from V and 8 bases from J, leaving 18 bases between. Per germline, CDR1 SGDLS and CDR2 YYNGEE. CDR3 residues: CASSVALGGRADEQFF. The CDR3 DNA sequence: TGTGCCAGCAGCGTAGCTTTGGGGGGCCGGGCGGATGAGCAGTTCTTC.

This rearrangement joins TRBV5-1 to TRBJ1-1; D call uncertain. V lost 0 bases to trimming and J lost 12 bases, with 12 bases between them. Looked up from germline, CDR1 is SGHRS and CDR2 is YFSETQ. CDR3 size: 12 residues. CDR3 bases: TGCGCCAGCAGCTTGGCTGGTTTCGAAACTTTCTTT. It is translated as CASSLAGFETFF.

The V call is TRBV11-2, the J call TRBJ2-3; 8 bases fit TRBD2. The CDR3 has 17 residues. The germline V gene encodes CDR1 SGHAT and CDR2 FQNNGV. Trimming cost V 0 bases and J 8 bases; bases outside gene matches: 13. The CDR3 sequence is CASSLDHTSGGLVTQYF. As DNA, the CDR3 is TGTGCCAGCAGCTTAGATCATACTAGCGGAGGTTTGGTTACGCAGTATTTT.

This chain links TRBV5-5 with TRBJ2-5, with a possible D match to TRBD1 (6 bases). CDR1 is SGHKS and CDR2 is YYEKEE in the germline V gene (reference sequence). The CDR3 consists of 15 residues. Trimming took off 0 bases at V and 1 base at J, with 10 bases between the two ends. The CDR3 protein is CASSLVSTGQETQYF. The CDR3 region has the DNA TGTGCCAGCAGCTTGGTTTCGACAGGCCAAGAGACCCAGTACTTC.

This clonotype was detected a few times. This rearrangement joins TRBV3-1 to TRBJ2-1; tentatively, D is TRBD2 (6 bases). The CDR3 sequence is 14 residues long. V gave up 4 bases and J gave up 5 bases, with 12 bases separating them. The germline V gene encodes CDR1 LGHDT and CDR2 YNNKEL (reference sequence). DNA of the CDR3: TGTGCCAGCAGCCCCGTAGCGGCAAACAATGAGCAGTTCTTC. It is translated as CASSPVAANNEQFF.

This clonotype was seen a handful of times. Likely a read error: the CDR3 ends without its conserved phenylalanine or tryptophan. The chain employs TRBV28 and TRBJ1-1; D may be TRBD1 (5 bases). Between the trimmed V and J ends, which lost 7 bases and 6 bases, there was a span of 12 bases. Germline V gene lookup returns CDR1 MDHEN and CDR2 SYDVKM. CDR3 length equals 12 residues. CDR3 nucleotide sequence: TGTGCCAGCATCACAGGTATCGCTGAAGCTTTCCTT. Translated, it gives CASITGIAEAFL.

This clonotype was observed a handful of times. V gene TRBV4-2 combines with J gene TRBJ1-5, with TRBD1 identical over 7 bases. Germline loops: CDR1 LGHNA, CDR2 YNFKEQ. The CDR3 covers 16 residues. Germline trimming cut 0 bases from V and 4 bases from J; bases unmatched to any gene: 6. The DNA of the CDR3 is TGTGCCAGCAGCCAAGATTCGGGACAGCCGAATCAGCCCCAGCATTTT. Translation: CASSQDSGQPNQPQHF.

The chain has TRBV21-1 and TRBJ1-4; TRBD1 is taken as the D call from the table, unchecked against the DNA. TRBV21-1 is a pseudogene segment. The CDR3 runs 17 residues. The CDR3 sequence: CASSQTRDTKREEKLFF. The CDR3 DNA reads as TGTGCCAGCAGCCAAACCCGGGACACCAAAAGGGAGGAAAAACTGTTTTTT.

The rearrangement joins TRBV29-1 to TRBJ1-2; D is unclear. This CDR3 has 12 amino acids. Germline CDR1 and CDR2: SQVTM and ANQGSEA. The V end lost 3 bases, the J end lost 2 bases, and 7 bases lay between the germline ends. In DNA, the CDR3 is TGCAGCGTTGAGGTGGGGAACTATGGCTACACCTTC. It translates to CSVEVGNYGYTF.